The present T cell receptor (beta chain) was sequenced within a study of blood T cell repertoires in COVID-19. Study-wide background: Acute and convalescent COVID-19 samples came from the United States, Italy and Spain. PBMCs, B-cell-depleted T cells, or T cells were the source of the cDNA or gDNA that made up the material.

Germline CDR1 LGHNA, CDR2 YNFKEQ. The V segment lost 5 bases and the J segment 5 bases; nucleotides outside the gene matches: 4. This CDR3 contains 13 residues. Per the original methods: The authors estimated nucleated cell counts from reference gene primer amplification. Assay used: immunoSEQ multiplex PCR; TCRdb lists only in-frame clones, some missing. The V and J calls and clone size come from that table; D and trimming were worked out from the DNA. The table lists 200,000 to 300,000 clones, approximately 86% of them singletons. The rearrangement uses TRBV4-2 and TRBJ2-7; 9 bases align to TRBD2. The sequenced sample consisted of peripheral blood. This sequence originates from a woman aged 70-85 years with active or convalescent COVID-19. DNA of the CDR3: TGTGCCAGCAGCTCGGGACTAGCCGACGAGCAGTACTTC. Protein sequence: CASSSGLADEQYF.